Only one count was recorded for the clone carrying this T cell receptor (beta chain). CDR3 length: 16 amino acids. The V gene's germline CDR1 is SQVTM and CDR2 ANQGSEA. Trimming at V came to 3 bases and at J to 2 bases, leaving 10 bases not matched to a gene. The sample comes from a study of OX40 agonist ivuxolimab in advanced cancers. The repertoire was sequenced with immunoSEQ multiplex PCR; TCRdb's copy has only in-frame clones and lacks some. The repertoire includes some 100,000 clones, 91% of them detected once, and approximately 0.55% sits in the top ten. The sequencing used CD4+ or CD8+ T cells sorted from blood, collected in a trial of the OX40 agonist ivuxolimab. The gene calls are TRBV29-1 and TRBJ2-1; TRBD2 agrees at 7 bases. The origin of this receptor is an adult with an advanced solid tumor such as melanoma, head and neck, liver or kidney cancer. The CDR3 is CSVEGGVAVTYNEQFF. CDR3 bases: TGCAGCGTTGAGGGGGGGGTGGCTGTAACCTACAATGAGCAGTTCTTC.